A selection of T cell receptor beta chains follows, all from one sample in a study of beta chain features in type 1 diabetes. Clones were sequenced by immunoSEQ multiplex PCR, and TCRdb holds only the in-frame ones, with some missing. The repertoire holds 150,000 to 200,000 clones, with roughly 60% as singletons. Sequenced: naive CD4+ T cells from blood. Receptors were obtained from a young man with type 1 diabetes. Each CDR3 is given with its conserved first and last residue. D genes are given only for firm matches. The listing skips clone size in some rows; elsewhere it reads once, few, many or a size class.

d_gene: .
abundance: .
j_gene: TRBJ2-6
v_gene: TRBV9
CDR3nt: TGTGCCAGCAGCGTGGGACTGAACTCTGGGGCCAACGTCCTGACTTTC
CDR3aa: CASSVGLNSGANVLTF

d_gene: TRBD1
abundance: .
j_gene: TRBJ1-2
v_gene: TRBV2
CDR3nt: TGTGCCAGCAGTGGACAGGGCTTCGGCTACACCTTC
CDR3aa: CASSGQGFGYTF

d_gene: .
abundance: .
j_gene: TRBJ2-4
v_gene: TRBV7-2
CDR3nt: TGTGCCAGCAGCGAGGACCCGGCCCGAGCCGTAGCCAAAAACATTCAGTACTTC
CDR3aa: CASSEDPARAVAKNIQYF

d_gene: TRBD1
abundance: few
j_gene: TRBJ2-6
v_gene: TRBV9
CDR3nt: TGTGCCAGCAGCCCAGGGACAGGGGGAGTTGGGGCCAACGTCCTGACTTTC
CDR3aa: CASSPGTGGVGANVLTF

d_gene: .
abundance: .
j_gene: TRBJ2-1
v_gene: TRBV6-1
CDR3nt: TGTGCCAGCAGGGTCCATATCTACAATGAGCAGTTCTTC
CDR3aa: CASRVHIYNEQFF

d_gene: .
abundance: .
j_gene: TRBJ1-2
v_gene: TRBV6-5
CDR3nt: TGTGCCAGCAGTAGACAGGCGAACTATGGCTACACCTTC
CDR3aa: CASSRQANYGYTF

d_gene: .
abundance: once
j_gene: TRBJ2-5
v_gene: TRBV2
CDR3nt: TGTGCCAGCAGTGGTCCCCAGGGGAACCAAGAGACCCAGTACTTC
CDR3aa: CASSGPQGNQETQYF

d_gene: .
abundance: few
j_gene: TRBJ1-2
v_gene: TRBV29-1
CDR3nt: TGCAGCGTTGCCGTCGGCCATGGCTACACCTTC
CDR3aa: CSVAVGHGYTF

d_gene: .
abundance: .
j_gene: TRBJ2-5
v_gene: TRBV9
CDR3nt: TGTGCCAGCAGCGGAACAGCCCAAGAGACCCAGTACTTC
CDR3aa: CASSGTAQETQYF

d_gene: .
abundance: few
j_gene: TRBJ1-1
v_gene: TRBV30
CDR3nt: TGTGCCTGGAGTGTAGACGGCCACACTGAAGCTTTCTTT
CDR3aa: CAWSVDGHTEAFF

d_gene: .
abundance: few
j_gene: TRBJ2-6
v_gene: TRBV7-2
CDR3nt: TGTGCCAGCAGCCGAGACAGCTCTGGGGCCAACGTCCTGACTTTC
CDR3aa: CASSRDSSGANVLTF

d_gene: TRBD1
abundance: few
j_gene: TRBJ2-1
v_gene: TRBV9
CDR3nt: TGTGCCAGCAGCTCCGTCGGGACAGGGAGGGGTGAGCAGTTCTTC
CDR3aa: CASSSVGTGRGEQFF

d_gene: .
abundance: .
j_gene: TRBJ1-1
v_gene: TRBV23-1
CDR3nt: TGCGCCAGCACTCCCGCACAGGGCTCGAACACTGAAGCTTTCTTT
CDR3aa: CASTPAQGSNTEAFF

d_gene: .
abundance: .
j_gene: TRBJ2-7
v_gene: TRBV28
CDR3nt: TGTGCCAGCAGGTCAGGCGGTACCTGGGGGCCCTACGAGCAGTACTTC
CDR3aa: CASRSGGTWGPYEQYF

d_gene: .
abundance: .
j_gene: TRBJ1-2
v_gene: TRBV20-1
CDR3nt: TGCAGTGCTAGAGATCTGACGGAAAGCACCTTC
CDR3aa: CSARDLTESTF

d_gene: .
abundance: .
j_gene: TRBJ2-1
v_gene: TRBV29-1
CDR3nt: TGCAGCGTTGAGGCCAACCCCTGGGGAGTCGAGCAGTTCTTC
CDR3aa: CSVEANPWGVEQFF

d_gene: TRBD2
abundance: few
j_gene: TRBJ2-1
v_gene: TRBV9
CDR3nt: TGTGCCAGCAGCGGGTCCGGGACTAGCGGGGACAATGAGCAGTTCTTC
CDR3aa: CASSGSGTSGDNEQFF

d_gene: .
abundance: few
j_gene: TRBJ2-5
v_gene: TRBV27
CDR3nt: TGTGCCAGCAGTTTTGTTACGGCGACGGACGTTAGGGAGACCCAGTACTTC
CDR3aa: CASSFVTATDVRETQYF

d_gene: .
abundance: .
j_gene: TRBJ2-1
v_gene: TRBV2
CDR3nt: TGTGCCAGCAGCGTTCATTACAACAATGAGCAGTTCTTC
CDR3aa: CASSVHYNNEQFF

d_gene: .
abundance: .
j_gene: TRBJ2-1
v_gene: TRBV29-1
CDR3nt: TGCAGCGTTAGAAAGGGCGCGGACTACAATGAGCAGTTCTTC
CDR3aa: CSVRKGADYNEQFF

d_gene: TRBD1
abundance: .
j_gene: TRBJ2-7
v_gene: TRBV7-2
CDR3nt: TGTGCCAGCAGCCTATCCGGGACAGATGAGCAGTACTTC
CDR3aa: CASSLSGTDEQYF

d_gene: .
abundance: .
j_gene: TRBJ2-7
v_gene: TRBV30
CDR3nt: TGTGCCTACCAGTTAGGGGCCGGATACGAGCAGTACTTC
CDR3aa: CAYQLGAGYEQYF

d_gene: TRBD2
abundance: .
j_gene: TRBJ2-1
v_gene: TRBV7-9
CDR3nt: TGTGCCAGCAGCTTAGGAAGCGGGGGCAGGGATGAGCAGTTCTTC
CDR3aa: CASSLGSGGRDEQFF

d_gene: .
abundance: .
j_gene: TRBJ2-7
v_gene: TRBV28
CDR3nt: TGTGCCACTTTAGACAGCTCCTACGAGCAGTACTTC
CDR3aa: CATLDSSYEQYF

d_gene: .
abundance: .
j_gene: TRBJ2-1
v_gene: TRBV7-9
CDR3nt: TGTGCCAGCAGCTTCCAACAGGGCCGTGAGCAGTTCTTC
CDR3aa: CASSFQQGREQFF

d_gene: .
abundance: .
j_gene: TRBJ2-7
v_gene: TRBV7-9
CDR3nt: TGTGCCAGCAGCTTAGTAGGACAGAGCTCCTACGAGCAGTACTTC
CDR3aa: CASSLVGQSSYEQYF